This T cell receptor (beta chain) emerged from a study of somatic mutations in cytotoxic T cells in rheumatoid arthritis. Overall study context: Nearly 100% purity was obtained when some V beta antibody-stained T-cell populations were flow-sorted; these included V beta1+ cells sequenced for TCRB. Broader study findings: Expanded CD8+ clones had unknown antigen targets. A significant difference in CD8+ T-cell clonality was not found between rheumatoid arthritis patients and age-matched healthy controls.

Data came from immunoSEQ multiplex PCR; TCRdb stores just in-frame clones and leaves some out. This sample yields roughly 13,000 clones, of which roughly three quarters are seen a single time; less than 9.5% belongs to the top ten. Flow cytometry served to check the purity of CD4+ and CD8+ cells, which were isolated by positive magnetic bead selection. V was trimmed by 5 bases and J by 1 base, leaving 17 bases between them. The CDR3 spans 16 residues. Germline assignment: CDR1 SEHNR and CDR2 FQNEAQ (reference sequence). As concerns this clone: Its cognate antigen is unknown.

Sequences were obtained from CD8+ T cells sorted from blood. The clonotype was recovered from an adult with rheumatoid arthritis. The J gene is TRBJ2-5, the V gene TRBV7-9, with D uncertain. The CDR3 reads CASSQWVISFQETQYF. The CDR3 region has the DNA TGTGCCAGCAGCCAGTGGGTCATATCTTTCCAAGAGACCCAGTACTTC.